This TCR beta chain derives from a study of blood T cell repertoires in COVID-19. This clone was picked up a small number of times. Profiling relied on immunoSEQ multiplex PCR, and the TCRdb table lists in-frame clones only, not all of them. The data contain approximately 350,000 clones, roughly 90% of them seen just once; the ten biggest clones take up 5.5% to 7.5%. The CDR3 consists of 15 residues. The V gene's germline CDR1 is MNHEY and CDR2 SMNVEV (reference sequence). J was trimmed by 3 bases and V by 4 bases; bases with no gene match: 9. Material for sequencing was peripheral blood. The chain links TRBV27 to TRBJ2-7; 7 bases agree with TRBD1. This sequence originates from an older woman with COVID-19, enrolled during active disease. DNA of the CDR3: TGTGCCAGCAGTTCGACAGGGAATGGGGTCTACGAGCAGTACTTC. Its protein product is CASSSTGNGVYEQYF.